A single sample gave rise to the 5 T cell receptor beta chains below, sequenced in a study of blood T cell repertoires in COVID-19. Method: immunoSEQ multiplex PCR; TCRdb's copy keeps in-frame clones and lacks some. The table lists about 57,000 clones, roughly 82% of them singletons, with under 25% in the top ten. The specimen sequenced was peripheral blood. Every receptor here comes from a woman aged 55-69 years with acute or convalescent COVID-19.

The gene calls are TRBV29-1 and TRBJ2-2, with D perhaps matching TRBD2 (7 bases). Trimming removed 4 bases from V and 2 bases from J, with 11 bases in between. Germline V gives CDR1 SQVTM, CDR2 ANQGSEA. The CDR3 has 14 residues. The CDR3: CSVVTGGNTGELFF. Written as DNA, the CDR3 is TGCAGCGTTGTAACGGGGGGCAACACCGGGGAGCTGTTTTTT.

The CDR3 DNA reads as TGTGCCAGCAGATTAATAATGAACACTGAAGCTTTCTTT. Encoded protein: CASRLIMNTEAFF. The chain links TRBV6-5 to TRBJ1-1, with D unresolved. V was clipped by 6 bases and J by 0 bases, with 8 bases between them. CDR1 is MNHEY and CDR2 is SVGAGI in the germline V gene. The CDR3 is 13 amino acids.

This clone was seen a single time. The chain combines TRBV19 with TRBJ1-5, with 9 positions matching TRBD1. This CDR3 region has 19 residues. CDR1 and CDR2 (germline): LNHDA, SQIVND (reference sequence). V was pared by 4 bases and J by 2 bases, with 15 bases of the junction left unmatched. The CDR3 nucleotides read TGTGCCAGTAGTACCCGACGGGACAGGGCATTTACTGGCAATCAGCCCCAGCATTTT. Its protein product is CASSTRRDRAFTGNQPQHF.

The chain joins TRBV7-9 to TRBJ2-1; TRBD2 agrees at 9 bases. This CDR3 spans 14 amino acids. The J segment lost 5 bases and the V segment lost 5 bases, leaving 4 bases of the junction unmatched. Germline V lookup: CDR1 SEHNR, CDR2 FQNEAQ (reference sequence). The CDR3 sequence is CASSRASGNNEQFF. In DNA form, the CDR3 reads TGTGCCAGCAGCCGAGCTAGCGGGAACAATGAGCAGTTCTTC.

The gene calls are TRBV7-2 and TRBJ2-1, with D hard to call. V shed 6 bases and J shed 3 bases, with 15 bases lying between them. CDR1 is SGHTA and CDR2 is FQGNSA in the germline V gene. This CDR3 contains 15 residues. DNA for the CDR3: TGTGCCAGCAGTACCGACGCCACGGGCTACAATGAGCAGTTCTTC. This translates into CASSTDATGYNEQFF.